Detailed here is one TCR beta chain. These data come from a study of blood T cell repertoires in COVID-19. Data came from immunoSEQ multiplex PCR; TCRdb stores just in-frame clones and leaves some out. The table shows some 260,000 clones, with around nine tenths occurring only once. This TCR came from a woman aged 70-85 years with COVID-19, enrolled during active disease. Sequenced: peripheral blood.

CDR3 protein: CASSTDRVSPLHF. CDR3 sequence (DNA): TGTGCCAGCAGCACAGACAGGGTATCACCCCTCCACTTT. This chain links TRBV7-9 with TRBJ1-6, with 7 positions matching TRBD1. The germline gives CDR1 SEHNR, CDR2 FQNEAQ (reference sequence). The CDR3 is 13 residues long. Unmatched junction bases numbered 5, after V lost 5 bases and J lost 10 bases. Full variable domain (remainder filled in from reference TRBV7-9 and TRBJ1-6): DTGVSQNPRHKITKRGQNVTFRCDPISEHNRLYWYRQTLGQGPEFLTYFQNEAQLEKSRLLSDRFSAERPKGSFSTLEIQRTEQGDSAMYLCASSTDRVSPLHFGNGTRLTVT.